The rows below give T cell receptor beta chains drawn from one sample of a study of T cells in Graves' hyperthyroidism and ophthalmopathy. TCRdb passed the multiplex PCR reads through MiXCR, listing each CDR3 protein once. This sample yields over 250,000 distinct CDR3 sequences, of which around 20% are seen a single time; under 65% belongs to the top ten. Sequencing was performed on blood. These receptors originate from a man aged 30 to 39 with Graves' ophthalmopathy. Each CDR3 is given with its conserved first and last residue. The D gene is left open where the match is weak. Rows give clone size only sometimes, using once, few, many, or a class for an expanded clone.

CDR3 length: 15
J gene: TRBJ2-4
V gene: TRBV27
D gene: -
clone size: -
CDR3 protein: CASSATGLTKNIQYF
CDR3 DNA: TGTGCCAGCAGCGCAACAGGGTTGACCAAAAACATTCAGTACTTC

CDR3 length: 15
J gene: TRBJ2-1
V gene: TRBV27
D gene: TRBD2
clone size: -
CDR3 protein: CASSLRTSGRNGQFF
CDR3 DNA: TGTGCCAGCAGTTTGAGGACTAGCGGGAGGAATGGGCAGTTCTTC

CDR3 length: 15
J gene: TRBJ2-7
V gene: TRBV15
D gene: TRBD2
clone size: -
CDR3 protein: CATSGLAVSSYEQYF
CDR3 DNA: TGTGCCACCAGCGGACTAGCGGTGAGCTCCTACGAGCAGTACTTC

CDR3 length: 12
J gene: TRBJ1-1
V gene: TRBV30
D gene: -
clone size: few
CDR3 protein: CAWSVMNTEAFF
CDR3 DNA: TGTGCCTGGAGCGTTATGAACACTGAAGCTTTCTTT

CDR3 length: 18
J gene: TRBJ2-7
V gene: TRBV3-1
D gene: TRBD1
clone size: few
CDR3 protein: CASSQVFGADRGTYEQYF
CDR3 DNA: TGTGCCAGCAGCCAAGTTTTTGGTGCGGACAGGGGGACCTACGAGCAGTACTTC

CDR3 length: 13
J gene: TRBJ1-5
V gene: TRBV28
D gene: -
clone size: few
CDR3 protein: CASSFQGSWAQHF
CDR3 DNA: TGTGCCAGCAGTTTCCAGGGAAGTTGGGCCCAGCATTTT

CDR3 length: 17
J gene: TRBJ2-7
V gene: TRBV27
D gene: -
clone size: few
CDR3 protein: CASSSLGTPLAEKEQYF
CDR3 DNA: TGTGCCAGCAGTAGTTTAGGTACCCCCTTAGCGGAGAAAGAGCAGTACTTC

CDR3 length: 13
J gene: TRBJ2-2
V gene: TRBV29-1
D gene: -
clone size: -
CDR3 protein: CSAETGVTGELFF
CDR3 DNA: TGCAGCGCCGAGACGGGGGTCACCGGGGAGCTGTTTTTT

CDR3 length: 12
J gene: TRBJ2-7
V gene: TRBV20-1
D gene: TRBD1
clone size: many
CDR3 protein: CSAGTGEVEQYF
CDR3 DNA: TGCAGTGCTGGGACAGGGGAGGTCGAGCAGTACTTC

CDR3 length: 13
J gene: TRBJ2-3
V gene: TRBV28
D gene: -
clone size: many
CDR3 protein: CASSPKPVGTQYF
CDR3 DNA: TGTGCCAGCAGTCCTAAGCCGGTCGGTACGCAGTATTTT

CDR3 length: 16
J gene: TRBJ2-7
V gene: TRBV5-1
D gene: -
clone size: few
CDR3 protein: CASSALGGGTPYEQYF
CDR3 DNA: TGCGCCAGCAGCGCGCTGGGAGGGGGGACTCCTTACGAGCAGTACTTC

CDR3 length: 13
J gene: TRBJ2-5
V gene: TRBV6-2/TRBV6-3
D gene: -
clone size: -
CDR3 protein: CASSSLEIETQYF
CDR3 DNA: TGTGCCAGCAGTAGTCTGGAAATAGAGACCCAGTACTTC

CDR3 length: 20
J gene: TRBJ2-7
V gene: TRBV30
D gene: TRBD2
clone size: -
CDR3 protein: CAWSGMFSLAGTHYAYEQYF
CDR3 DNA: TGTGCCTGGAGTGGCATGTTTAGCCTAGCGGGAACCCACTATGCCTACGAGCAGTACTTC

CDR3 length: 16
J gene: TRBJ2-3
V gene: TRBV9
D gene: -
clone size: many
CDR3 protein: CASSVVGTTSTDTQYF
CDR3 DNA: TGTGCCAGCAGCGTAGTGGGAACAACTAGCACAGATACGCAGTATTTT

CDR3 length: 15
J gene: TRBJ2-1
V gene: TRBV18
D gene: TRBD1
clone size: -
CDR3 protein: CASAPMTGIGNEQFF
CDR3 DNA: TGTGCCAGCGCGCCCATGACAGGGATCGGGAATGAGCAGTTCTTC

CDR3 length: 12
J gene: TRBJ1-1
V gene: TRBV25-1
D gene: -
clone size: -
CDR3 protein: CASHNPLSEAFF
CDR3 DNA: TGTGCCAGCCACAACCCACTATCTGAAGCTTTCTTT

CDR3 length: 12
J gene: TRBJ1-2
V gene: TRBV7-6
D gene: -
clone size: -
CDR3 protein: CASSPARGGYTF
CDR3 DNA: TGTGCCAGCAGCCCCGCGAGAGGGGGCTACACCTTC

CDR3 length: 15
J gene: TRBJ2-7
V gene: TRBV5-8
D gene: -
clone size: few
CDR3 protein: CASSSGQGGAYEQYF
CDR3 DNA: TGTGCCAGCAGCTCGGGGCAGGGGGGTGCCTACGAGCAGTACTTC

CDR3 length: 15
J gene: TRBJ2-7
V gene: TRBV7-9
D gene: -
clone size: -
CDR3 protein: CASSLGRDTTYEQYF
CDR3 DNA: TGTGCCAGCAGCCTAGGACGGGACACTACCTACGAGCAGTACTTC

CDR3 length: 14
J gene: TRBJ1-1
V gene: TRBV18
D gene: TRBD1
clone size: few
CDR3 protein: CASSPRGVLGQAFF
CDR3 DNA: TGTGCCAGCTCACCCAGGGGGGTGCTGGGACAAGCTTTCTTT

CDR3 length: 12
J gene: TRBJ1-2
V gene: TRBV28
D gene: -
clone size: -
CDR3 protein: CASQEAHWGYTF
CDR3 DNA: TGTGCCAGCCAGGAGGCCCACTGGGGGTACACCTTC

CDR3 length: 18
J gene: TRBJ2-1
V gene: TRBV2
D gene: TRBD2
clone size: -
CDR3 protein: CASPGLAGGPSSYNEQFF
CDR3 DNA: TGTGCCAGCCCTGGACTAGCGGGAGGGCCGAGCTCCTACAATGAGCAGTTCTTC

CDR3 length: 14
J gene: TRBJ2-1
V gene: TRBV5-1
D gene: TRBD2
clone size: many
CDR3 protein: CASSLQTSSDEQFF
CDR3 DNA: TGCGCCAGCAGCTTGCAGACTAGCTCTGACGAGCAGTTCTTC

CDR3 length: 13
J gene: TRBJ1-1
V gene: TRBV19
D gene: -
clone size: -
CDR3 protein: CASSGGVNTEAFF
CDR3 DNA: TGTGCCAGTAGTGGCGGAGTGAACACTGAAGCTTTCTTT

CDR3 length: 13
J gene: TRBJ1-1
V gene: TRBV6-4
D gene: -
clone size: -
CDR3 protein: CASSEGRNTEAFF
CDR3 DNA: TGTGCCAGCAGTGAAGGCCGGAACACTGAAGCTTTCTTT

CDR3 length: 13
J gene: TRBJ2-1
V gene: TRBV7-2
D gene: -
clone size: many
CDR3 protein: CASSLPIYNEQFF
CDR3 DNA: TGTGCCAGCAGCTTACCGATATACAATGAGCAGTTCTTC

CDR3 length: 14
J gene: TRBJ2-7
V gene: TRBV27
D gene: -
clone size: -
CDR3 protein: CASSSLTGSYEQYF
CDR3 DNA: TGTGCCAGCAGTTCGCTTACAGGGAGCTACGAGCAGTACTTC

CDR3 length: 13
J gene: TRBJ2-7
V gene: TRBV29-1
D gene: TRBD2
clone size: -
CDR3 protein: CSVGLAGTYEQYF
CDR3 DNA: TGCAGCGTTGGTCTAGCGGGGACCTACGAGCAGTACTTC

CDR3 length: 16
J gene: TRBJ2-1
V gene: TRBV5-1
D gene: TRBD1
clone size: many
CDR3 protein: CASTLEPGQGYNEQFF
CDR3 DNA: TGCGCCAGCACCTTAGAACCGGGACAGGGATACAATGAGCAGTTCTTC

CDR3 length: 14
J gene: TRBJ2-7
V gene: TRBV19
D gene: TRBD1
clone size: few
CDR3 protein: CASSKGQGPYEQYF
CDR3 DNA: TGTGCCAGTAGTAAGGGACAGGGACCCTACGAGCAGTACTTC

CDR3 length: 16
J gene: TRBJ2-5
V gene: TRBV11-2
D gene: -
clone size: many
CDR3 protein: CASSLLPRGGQETQYF
CDR3 DNA: TGTGCCAGCAGCTTACTGCCGCGGGGAGGCCAAGAGACCCAGTACTTC

CDR3 length: 17
J gene: TRBJ1-1
V gene: TRBV12-3/TRBV12-4
D gene: TRBD1
clone size: many
CDR3 protein: CASSPIRDRGWDTEAFF
CDR3 DNA: TGTGCCAGCAGTCCAATCCGGGACAGGGGCTGGGACACTGAAGCTTTCTTT

CDR3 length: 14
J gene: TRBJ2-7
V gene: TRBV7-9
D gene: TRBD1
clone size: -
CDR3 protein: CASSLTGNSYEQYF
CDR3 DNA: TGTGCCAGCAGCTTGACAGGGAATTCCTACGAGCAGTACTTC

CDR3 length: 16
J gene: TRBJ2-1
V gene: TRBV20-1
D gene: -
clone size: few
CDR3 protein: CSARRGREGGLNEQFF
CDR3 DNA: TGCAGTGCCAGACGAGGACGCGAGGGGGGGTTGAATGAGCAGTTCTTC

CDR3 length: 18
J gene: TRBJ1-3
V gene: TRBV3-1
D gene: -
clone size: -
CDR3 protein: CASSQSRTFHRSGNTIYF
CDR3 DNA: TGTGCCAGCAGCCAATCCCGGACATTCCACCGCTCTGGAAACACCATATATTTT

CDR3 length: 11
J gene: TRBJ2-1
V gene: TRBV3-1
D gene: -
clone size: many
CDR3 protein: CASKGVNEQFF
CDR3 DNA: TGTGCCAGCAAGGGGGTCAATGAGCAGTTCTTC

CDR3 length: 14
J gene: TRBJ2-1
V gene: TRBV2
D gene: TRBD2
clone size: many
CDR3 protein: CASRPGLAYNEQFF
CDR3 DNA: TGTGCCAGCAGGCCGGGACTAGCTTACAATGAGCAGTTCTTC

CDR3 length: 13
J gene: TRBJ1-4
V gene: TRBV6-2/TRBV6-3
D gene: -
clone size: -
CDR3 protein: CASLRLTNEKLFF
CDR3 DNA: TGTGCCAGCTTGCGATTAACTAATGAAAAACTGTTTTTT

CDR3 length: 14
J gene: TRBJ1-2
V gene: TRBV6-2/TRBV6-3
D gene: -
clone size: -
CDR3 protein: CASIPATENYGYTF
CDR3 DNA: TGTGCCAGCATCCCGGCGACAGAGAACTATGGCTACACCTTC

CDR3 length: 15
J gene: TRBJ2-7
V gene: TRBV5-1
D gene: -
clone size: few
CDR3 protein: CASSLPGRGAAEQYF
CDR3 DNA: TGCGCCAGCAGCTTGCCGGGACGGGGGGCTGCCGAGCAGTACTTC